This T cell receptor beta chain is from a study of blood T cell repertoires in COVID-19 (dated by TCRdb to between 2020 and 2021). Turning to the overall study: Collaborator samples came from the United States, Italy and Spain and covered acute and convalescent phases of COVID-19. The prospective study material was composed of cDNA or gDNA derived from T cells, B-cell-depleted T cells, or PBMCs. Where HLA class I and class II types were available, the types were taken from metadata supplied by the sample provider, not from assay-based typing. The sample metadata nearly always contained a de-identified subject ID, COVID-19 status, age in years and sex. The samples were drawn from two sources: the first 160 participants of the ongoing ImmuneRACE study, and fewer than 1,500 subjects contributed by 6 global collaborators. The dataset comprised deeply sampled blood TCRbeta repertoires from subjects exposed to, actively infected with, or recovered from COVID-19. The repertoires were made available in a free public database intended to serve as a resource for research on the immune response to SARS-CoV-2.

Summary of the overall study and its limitations: Clinical and demographic metadata were provided uncurated, with the amount varying by source and participant.

TCRbeta CDR3 regions were amplified from genomic DNA by means of the immunoSEQ Assay, a bias-controlled multiplex PCR. The paper's data handling went like this. The number of nucleated cells in each sample was estimated from the amplification of reference gene primers within the assay. To quantify the absolute abundance of each unique TCRbeta CDR3 rearrangement, sequence reads were collapsed and filtered. Productive Simpson clonality was computed per sample as the square root of Simpson's diversity index over productive rearrangements. Sourced from immuneACCESS, this table was stored by TCRdb with only in-frame sequences that have V and J called. A share of the clones is absent; for the studies checked, an unresolved V gene accounts for under half, and the remainder has no known explanation. D and trimming were read from the DNA, whereas the V and J calls and clone size are those reported in that table. The sample data list under 300,000 clones, and less than 90% of these were observed just once. The top ten clones comprise around 14% of the sample.

In Seattle, one collaborating source enrolled patients while the infection was active and tracked those patients longitudinally over the course of disease. Collaborating institutions collected whole blood in K2EDTA tubes following their own protocols. Collaborator samples were shipped for TCRbeta analysis as frozen whole blood, isolated PBMCs, or DNA extracted from either sample type. The germline V gene gives CDR1 as KGHSH and CDR2 as LQKENI. From cysteine to phenylalanine, the CDR3 is 16 amino acids long. Here the CDR3 DNA is all that survives: 48 bases in frame from base 1. This clone has a single count. Its antigen specificity is not known. One end of the junction fails to match germline, which may point to a read error.

The sequenced sample consisted of peripheral blood. The chain is encoded by TRBV18 joined to TRBJ2-1; 9 of the junction bases match TRBD1. The clonotype comes from an older woman with COVID-19, enrolled during active disease. The CDR3 region has the sequence CASSPQGALSYNEQFF. The DNA reads TGTGCCAGCTCCCCACAGGGGGCTCTCTCCTACAATGAGCAGTTCTTC.